What follows are 16 T cell receptor beta chains derived from one specimen sequenced in a study of blood T cell repertoires in COVID-19 (dated by TCRdb to 2020 to 2022). Library preparation used the immunoSEQ multiplex PCR assay. In its TCRdb copy, this immuneACCESS table keeps in-frame sequences only and misses some clones. Where compared with another copy, unresolved V genes explain less than half of these, and the others have no known cause. This sample comprises over 150,000 clones, over 75% of them detected only once. Approximately 9% of the sample rests with the top ten. The specimen sequenced was PBMCs or T cells enriched from blood (not recorded which). These receptor sequences come from a woman aged 18-30 years who had recovered from COVID-19.

This clone showed up just once. The chain combines TRBV7-2 with TRBJ2-1; TRBD2 agrees at 13 bases. Germline CDR1 SGHTA, CDR2 FQGNSA. The CDR3 contains 17 residues. The V segment lost 3 bases and the J segment 8 bases; nucleotides outside the gene matches: 10. The chain's CDR3 is CASSFTSGGALKYEQFF. CDR3 bases: TGTGCCAGCAGCTTTACTAGCGGGGGGGCCTTAAAGTATGAGCAGTTCTTC. The full variable domain, rest sourced from reference TRBV7-2 and TRBJ2-1, is GAGVSQSPSNKVTEKGKDVELRCDPISGHTALYWYRQSLGQGLEFLIYFQGNSAPDKSGLPSDRFSAERTGGSVSTLTIQRTQQEDSAVYLCASSFTSGGALKYEQFFGPGTRLTVL.

The chain is built from TRBV6-5 and TRBJ1-5, with 8 nucleotides matching TRBD1. CDR3 length: 15 residues. Germline V lookup: CDR1 MNHEY, CDR2 SVGAGI. With V trimmed by 5 bases and J by 2 bases, 5 bases remained unmatched. CDR3 sequence reads: CASSKDRVGNQPQHF. CDR3 nucleotides: TGTGCCAGCAGTAAGGACAGGGTTGGCAATCAGCCCCAGCATTTT.

The chain couples TRBV9 to TRBJ2-3; no clear D gene. This CDR3 has 15 amino acids. CDR1 is SGDLS and CDR2 is YYNGEE in the germline V gene. The V end was cut by 0 bases, the J end by 2 bases, with 10 bases between. The CDR3 protein is CASSVDLRNTDTQYF. As DNA, the CDR3 is TGTGCCAGCAGCGTAGATTTGCGGAACACAGATACGCAGTATTTT. Combining the CDR3 with reference TRBV9 and TRBJ2-3 gives the whole variable domain DSGVTQTPKHLITATGQRVTLRCSPRSGDLSVYWYQQSLDQGLQFLIQYYNGEERAKGNILERFSAQQFPDLHSELNLSSLELGDSALYFCASSVDLRNTDTQYFGPGTRLTVL.

This clone was observed once. V gene TRBV6-5 combines with J gene TRBJ1-6; possibly TRBD1 for D (5 bases). From germline, CDR1 is MNHEY and CDR2 SVGAGI. The CDR3 has 15 amino acids. The V end lost 0 bases, the J end lost 10 bases, and 13 bases lay between the germline ends. The CDR3 sequence is CASSYSGGGDSPLHF. CDR3 bases: TGTGCCAGCAGTTACTCGGGGGGAGGGGACTCACCCCTCCACTTT.

This chain uses TRBV15 with TRBJ2-3; 8 bases line up with TRBD2. With V trimmed by 0 bases and J by 10 bases, 12 bases remained unmatched. The CDR3 loop spans 16 amino acids. CDR1 is LNHNV and CDR2 is YYDKDF in the germline V gene (reference sequence). The CDR3 spells CATSREGDPRRGAQYF. The CDR3, as DNA: TGTGCCACCAGCAGAGAAGGAGATCCCCGGCGGGGGGCGCAGTATTTT.

This chain uses TRBV3-1 (or the pseudogene TRBV3-2) with TRBJ2-5; 8 bases map to TRBD1. This CDR3 is built from 15 residues. J was trimmed by 5 bases and V by 2 bases; bases with no gene match: 7. Germline V gives CDR1 LGHDT, CDR2 YNNKEL (reference sequence). In DNA, the CDR3 is TGTGCCAGCAGCCAACTGGGCCAGGGGGCGGAGACCCAGTACTTC. Amino acids: CASSQLGQGAETQYF.

The V call is TRBV28, the J call TRBJ1-6; possible D gene TRBD1, 5 bases. Germline V gives CDR1 MDHEN, CDR2 SYDVKM. This CDR3 comprises 14 residues. Trimming cost V 6 bases and J 10 bases, with 16 bases left between them. The CDR3 coding sequence is TGTGCCAGCAGACAGGAGTTAGTAGGATCACCCCTCCACTTT. It is translated as CASRQELVGSPLHF.

The chain combines TRBV9 with TRBJ2-3; 9 nucleotides agree with TRBD2. The CDR3 covers 15 residues. V lost 2 bases, J lost 4 bases, and 5 bases stayed unmatched. Germline V gene lookup returns CDR1 SGDLS and CDR2 YYNGEE. The DNA for the CDR3 is TGTGCCAGCAGCGTGGGGCGGGGGGGCGCAGATACGCAGTATTTT. Amino acids: CASSVGRGGADTQYF.

Written as DNA, the CDR3 is TGTGCCAGCAGCCAAGAGATGTGGGTAGGGGACACCGGGGAGCTGTTTTTT. This translates into CASSQEMWVGDTGELFF. The chain has TRBV3-1 (or the pseudogene TRBV3-2) and TRBJ2-2; a possible D gene is TRBD1 (5 bases). Trimming left V 0 bases short and J 3 bases short, with 14 bases between. This CDR3 comprises 17 residues. Germline V gene lookup returns CDR1 LGHDT and CDR2 YNNKEL (reference sequence).

V gene TRBV6-1 combines with J gene TRBJ2-3, with 11 bases aligning to TRBD2. The CDR3 runs 15 residues. The ends lost 9 bases at V and 5 bases at J; junction bases unmatched: 10. Germline values: CDR1 MNHNS, CDR2 SASEGT. In DNA, the CDR3 is TGTGCCAGTAGAGAAGGGCTAGCGGGGGGAGATACGCAGTATTTT. Its translation: CASREGLAGGDTQYF.

V and J are TRBV23-1 and TRBJ1-5, with D possibly TRBD1 on 5 matching bases. TRBV23-1 is flagged as an ORF with uncertain function. There are 15 residues in the CDR3. Between the trimmed V and J ends, which lost 2 bases and 2 bases, there was a span of 10 bases. As DNA, the CDR3 is TGCGCCAGCAGTCAACAGGGTTCCGGCAATCAGCCCCAGCATTTT. Protein product: CASSQQGSGNQPQHF.

This chain joins TRBV6-9 and TRBJ2-3; 13 bases are a match to TRBD2. Germline V gene lookup returns CDR1 MNHGY and CDR2 SVAAGI. Trimming cost V 6 bases and J 2 bases; bases outside gene matches: 8. The CDR3 is made up of 17 amino acids. CDR3 loop: CASRSPGTSGNTDTQYF. As DNA, the CDR3 is TGTGCCAGCAGATCCCCGGGGACTAGCGGGAACACAGATACGCAGTATTTT.

The chain carries TRBV28 and TRBJ1-4; TRBD1 might be the D (5 bases). The V end lost 2 bases, the J end lost 8 bases, and 15 bases lay between the germline ends. Germline CDR1 MDHEN, CDR2 SYDVKM. CDR3 length: 15 residues. Written as DNA, the CDR3 is TGTGCCAGCAGTTTACCCTCGGGGGGGAGGGAAAAACTGTTTTTT. Amino acids: CASSLPSGGREKLFF.

This chain links TRBV9 with TRBJ1-3; D unresolved. Trimming stripped 0 bases from V and 0 bases from J, with 13 bases between. The CDR3 length is 17 residues. Germline-derived CDR1 and CDR2 are SGDLS and YYNGEE. Here the CDR3 reads CASSVDPRGSSGNTIYF. In DNA, the CDR3 is TGTGCCAGCAGCGTAGACCCCCGGGGAAGCTCTGGAAACACCATATATTTT.

The CDR3 DNA reads as TGCAGCGGGAGAACCAGGGACGAGCAGTACTTC. It specifies CSGRTRDEQYF. The gene calls are TRBV29-1 and TRBJ2-7, with TRBD1 as a possible D gene (5 bases). CDR1 SQVTM and CDR2 ANQGSEA come from the germline V gene. Trimming left V 7 bases short and J 5 bases short, with 12 bases between. This CDR3 is 11 amino acids long.

V and J are TRBV3-1 (or the pseudogene TRBV3-2) and TRBJ2-7; 13 positions agree with TRBD2. Germline V lookup: CDR1 LGHDT, CDR2 YNNKEL (reference sequence). The J segment lost 4 bases and the V segment lost 1 base, leaving 4 bases of the junction unmatched. This CDR3 spans 16 amino acids. For the CDR3, the DNA is TGTGCCAGCAGCCAAGCGACTAGCGGGAGGTGGTACGAGCAGTACTTC. It is translated as CASSQATSGRWYEQYF.